Below, 19 T cell receptor beta chains from the same sample are listed, as sequenced in a study of control samples from healthy donors and cancer patients. The repertoire was sequenced with immunoSEQ multiplex PCR; TCRdb's copy has only in-frame clones and lacks some. Here the sample spans more than 60,000 clones, 89% being singletons. What was sequenced was PBMCs. The receptors shown here come from a woman aged 50 to 60 with colorectal cancer.

The chain recombines TRBV15 with TRBJ2-1; D is ambiguous. The CDR3 length is 15 residues. V gave up 0 bases and J gave up 3 bases, with 9 bases separating them. Germline CDR1 and CDR2: LNHNV and YYDKDF (reference sequence). The CDR3 coding sequence is TGTGCCACCAGCAGAGATCAAAACATCTACAATGAGCAGTTCTTC. It yields the protein CATSRDQNIYNEQFF.

The chain couples TRBV3-1 (or the pseudogene TRBV3-2) to TRBJ2-2, with a tentative D call TRBD1 (7 bases). Germline CDR1 LGHDT, CDR2 YNNKEL (reference sequence). Trimming removed 1 base from V and 3 bases from J, with 12 bases in between. This CDR3 spans 16 amino acids. For the CDR3, the DNA is TGTGCCAGCAGCCAAGCGGAGGGGGCCCACACCGGGGAGCTGTTTTTT. Residues: CASSQAEGAHTGELFF.

This clone was recorded once. The V and J genes are TRBV24-1 and TRBJ2-3, with 13 bases identical to TRBD2. Germline-derived CDR1 and CDR2 are KGHDR and SFDVKD. The CDR3 is 15 amino acids. After removal of 5 bases from V and 3 bases from J, the junction contained 1 base not matched to a gene. The CDR3 reads CATSGTSGGTDTQYF. CDR3 DNA: TGTGCCACCAGTGGGACTAGCGGGGGAACAGATACGCAGTATTTT.

V is TRBV28 and J is TRBJ1-4; D ambiguous. CDR1 is MDHEN, CDR2 SYDVKM, per germline. V lost 8 bases and J 8 bases, leaving 18 bases between the germline ends. The CDR3 totals 14 residues. CDR3 loop: CASSGSPVGEKLFF. DNA for the CDR3: TGTGCCAGCTCCGGATCCCCGGTAGGCGAAAAACTGTTTTTT. Complete variable domain (other parts from reference TRBV28 and TRBJ1-4): DVKVTQSSRYLVKRTGEKVFLECVQDMDHENMFWYRQDPGLGLRLIYFSYDVKMKEKGDIPEGYSVSREKKERFSLILESASTNQTSMYLCASSGSPVGEKLFFGSGTQLSVL.

The chain carries TRBV6-5 and TRBJ2-1; TRBD1 is a possible D gene (6 bases). V was shortened by 5 bases and J by 7 bases, with 12 bases between the two germline ends. Germline V gene lookup returns CDR1 MNHEY and CDR2 SVGAGI. This CDR3 has 13 residues. As DNA, the CDR3 is TGTGCCAGCAGTCTTTTTCAGGGGAATGAGCAGTTCTTC. As protein: CASSLFQGNEQFF.

The chain joins TRBV19 to TRBJ2-1; weak D call: TRBD1 (6 bases). This CDR3 contains 15 residues. Germline CDR1 and CDR2: LNHDA and SQIVND (reference sequence). The germline V and J ends were trimmed by 3 bases and 0 bases, with 9 bases remaining between them. The CDR3 nucleotides are TGTGCCAGTAGTATCGGACAGAGCTCCTACAATGAGCAGTTCTTC. This codes for CASSIGQSSYNEQFF.

The chain recombines TRBV12-3 or TRBV12-4 with TRBJ1-1; D unresolved. The CDR3 extends over 13 amino acids. Trimming left V 1 base short and J 1 base short, with 4 bases between. CDR3 region: CASSLERNTEAFF. The CDR3 DNA reads as TGTGCCAGCAGTTTAGAAAGGAACACTGAAGCTTTCTTT.

This clone turned up a few times. The chain is built from TRBV28 and TRBJ1-5; D gene ambiguous. V dropped 6 bases and J dropped 7 bases, with 13 bases sitting between them. The germline gives CDR1 MDHEN, CDR2 SYDVKM. This CDR3 spans 13 amino acids. The CDR3 DNA reads TGTGCCAGCAGGGAGGCGGGGTGGCAGCCCCAGCATTTT. Translated: CASREAGWQPQHF.

The chain has TRBV11-3 and TRBJ2-5; D gene uncertain. Trimming removed 0 bases at V and 2 bases at J, with 4 bases between. Germline values: CDR1 SGHNT, CDR2 YENEEA. This CDR3 contains 13 residues. The CDR3 coding sequence is TGTGCCAGCAGCTTAGAGGAGCAAGAGACCCAGTACTTC. Protein sequence: CASSLEEQETQYF.

The chain employs TRBV10-3 and TRBJ2-2; a possible D gene is TRBD1 (5 bases). There are 14 residues in the CDR3. V gave up 6 bases and J gave up 1 base, with 9 bases separating them. Germline-derived CDR1 and CDR2 are ENHRY and SYGVKD. CDR3 in amino acids: CAIRSDRNTGELFF. For the CDR3, the DNA is TGTGCCATCAGGTCAGACAGGAACACCGGGGAGCTGTTTTTT.

CDR3 in DNA: TGTGCCAGCAGTCTTTACCGCACAGATACGCAGTATTTT. This encodes CASSLYRTDTQYF. The chain employs TRBV2 and TRBJ2-3; D call uncertain. The V gene's germline CDR1 is SNHLY and CDR2 FYNNEI. CDR3 length: 13 amino acids. Trimming left V 5 bases short and J 1 base short, with 7 bases between.

The V and J genes are TRBV2 and TRBJ2-2; the match to TRBD1 covers 8 bases. The CDR3 is made up of 15 amino acids. Germline trimming cut 5 bases from V and 6 bases from J; bases unmatched to any gene: 8. Looked up from germline, CDR1 is SNHLY and CDR2 is FYNNEI. The CDR3 region has the DNA TGTGCCAGCAGTCCTCCGGACAGGGATGCCGGGGAGCTGTTTTTT. As protein: CASSPPDRDAGELFF.

The CDR3 nucleotides are TGTGCCAGTAGTCTGACAACGACCGGGGAGCTGTTTTTT. This codes for CASSLTTTGELFF. The rearrangement links TRBV19 to TRBJ2-2; no clear D gene. The CDR3 length is 13 residues. In germline, CDR1 is LNHDA, CDR2 SQIVND (reference sequence). V was clipped by 5 bases and J by 5 bases, with 9 bases between them. Drawing the rest from reference TRBV19 and TRBJ2-2, the complete variable domain is DGGITQSPKYLFRKEGQNVTLSCEQNLNHDAMYWYRQDPGQGLRLIYYSQIVNDFQKGDIAEGYSVSREKKESFPLTVTSAQKNPTAFYLCASSLTTTGELFFGEGSRLTVL.

This clone was seen just once. This chain links TRBV24-1 with TRBJ1-5, with D possibly matching TRBD1 (5 bases). The V and J ends lost 5 bases and 7 bases respectively, with 14 bases between them. The CDR3 totals 14 residues. CDR1 is KGHDR and CDR2 is SFDVKD in the germline V gene. This CDR3 is CATSAGGGIQPQHF. The CDR3 DNA follows: TGTGCCACCAGTGCCGGGGGGGGGATCCAGCCCCAGCATTTT.

The genes are TRBV9 and TRBJ2-4, with TRBD1 identical over 9 bases. The CDR3 length is 14 residues. Germline V CDR1 and CDR2: SGDLS, YYNGEE. The V and J ends lost 2 bases and 9 bases, in that order; junction bases with no gene match: 6. The CDR3 here is CASSVGQGTAIQYF. As DNA, the CDR3 is TGTGCCAGCAGCGTCGGACAGGGGACCGCCATTCAGTACTTC.

The chain employs TRBV10-3 and TRBJ2-2, with D perhaps matching TRBD1 (6 bases). The germline CDR1 and CDR2 sequences are ENHRY and SYGVKD. The CDR3 totals 16 residues. The V end was cut by 4 bases, the J end by 5 bases, with 17 bases between. The CDR3 region is CAISGGTGLVTGELFF. The DNA for the CDR3 is TGTGCCATCAGTGGCGGAACAGGGTTGGTAACCGGGGAGCTGTTTTTT.

The V gene is TRBV2, the J gene TRBJ2-4, with D perhaps given as TRBD1 or TRBD2 (5 bases each). The CDR3 has 12 amino acids. V lost 4 bases, J lost 8 bases, and 9 bases lay in between. Germline V lookup: CDR1 SNHLY, CDR2 FYNNEI. The CDR3 DNA reads TGTGCCAGCAGTGGGCAGGGAGACATTCAGTACTTC. The encoded protein is CASSGQGDIQYF. Together with reference TRBV2 and TRBJ2-4, the CDR3 gives the full variable domain: EPEVTQTPSHQVTQMGQEVILRCVPISNHLYFYWYRQILGQKVEFLVSFYNNEISEKSEIFDDQFSVERPDGSNFTLKIRSTKLEDSAMYFCASSGQGDIQYFGAGTRLSVL.

This sequence joins TRBV10-3 and TRBJ2-3; no firm D call. Trimming shortened V by 5 bases and J by 5 bases, and 11 bases separated the two germline ends. Germline CDR1 is ENHRY and CDR2 is SYGVKD. The CDR3 sequence is 13 residues long. The CDR3 protein is CAISNYFGDTQYF. The CDR3 DNA follows: TGTGCCATCAGTAACTACTTCGGAGATACGCAGTATTTT.

The rearrangement links TRBV3-1 (or the pseudogene TRBV3-2) to TRBJ2-1; D is possibly TRBD1 or TRBD2 (6 bases each). Trimming removed 4 bases at V and 7 bases at J, with 20 bases between. Germline CDR1 is LGHDT and CDR2 is YNNKEL (reference sequence). The CDR3 has 16 residues. CDR3 amino acids: CASSRNLGGGINEQFF. Here the CDR3 DNA reads TGTGCCAGCAGCCGAAATCTAGGGGGAGGTATTAATGAGCAGTTCTTC.